This TCR beta chain was recovered during a study of cytomegalovirus exposure and HLA in healthy donors (dated by TCRdb to 2016 to 2017). In terms of the full investigation: In an earlier analysis of 450 to 750 of the donors, roughly 300 Gb of sequence data and roughly 100 million unique TCR beta sequences from 150 million to 200 million T cells were reported. On average, 235,054 unique TCR beta nucleotide sequences were sequenced per donor among a few hundred genotyped donors of the cohort, with roughly 18% of those sequences being non-productive. HLA typing covered class I and class II loci at four-digit resolution. The study aimed to test whether signatures of past pathogen exposure could be identified by cataloging public T cell receptors. Rather than using new phenotypic data, the later analysis identified candidate immune exposures from TCR beta sequences and from how often those sequences occurred across donors. An earlier analysis of around 580 of the donors used high-throughput TCR beta sequencing to judge whether each TCR beta V gene segment behaved as functional or pseudogenic. To predict cytomegalovirus infection status, the study brought together high-throughput TCR immunosequencing, statistical association of individual TCRs with disease status, and machine learning. A separate validation cohort of over a hundred different subjects was used in addition to the approximately 670-subject first cohort. In a later analysis, previously published TCR beta repertoires from fewer than 750 donors were re-analyzed and high-resolution HLA genotyping was added so that TCR occurrence patterns could be studied. Roughly 5 DR-DQ haplotypes were handled as single units for association and clustering because linkage in the cohort was strong. A later genetic analysis took genome-wide SNP genotypes for about 55% of the 666 donors and used that subset as a discovery cohort. Donor age, sex, ethnicity and CMV serostatus were collected together with the repertoire data. The study used immunosequencing to profile the T cell repertoires of 666 subjects and linked those repertoires to cytomegalovirus serostatus. All discovery cohort repertoires had been generated using a single sequencing platform. Typing coverage varied by locus: roughly 620-640 donors for A, B, C, DRB1 and DQB1; around 560 for DQA1; more than 600 for DPA1; approximately 450 for DPB1. The genetic ancestry cluster associated with self-reported Caucasian donors included 65% to 90% of the roughly 400 genotyped donors. An early release that covered about 600 HLA-typed donors contained 250 to 350 gigabases of sequencing data and roughly 84 million unique TCR sequences.

Based on the germline V gene, the CDR1 and CDR2 sequences are SGHRS and YFSETQ. Counted from cysteine to phenylalanine, this CDR3 has 17 amino acids. Kept here is only the CDR3 DNA, which spans 51 bases and is read in frame from base 1. Germline trimming amounts to 4 bases on V and 5 bases on J, with 14 as the count of junction bases outside the gene matches. In total, over 600 healthy bone marrow donors made up the cohort. All cohort members were sampled while nominally healthy, although unrecorded immune exposures were likely present. The donor was CMV seropositive and was included in the group of approximately 310 seropositive cohort members. Each donor provided a peripheral blood sample, and peripheral blood mononuclear cells were used for TCR beta sequencing. Genomic DNA was extracted from the blood cell samples with the Qiagen DNeasy Blood Extraction Kit. The protocol used for the library was the immunoSEQ multiplex PCR assay. For the multiplex PCR, a mixture combining 60 forward primers for TCR Vbeta segments and 13 reverse primers for TCR Jbeta segments was used. A multiplex PCR assay on genomic DNA amplified the CDR3 region of rearranged TCR beta genes. Amplified TCR beta libraries were sequenced as 87-base-pair reads on the Illumina HiSeq System. Processing in the source paper ran as follows. A later analysis counted about 76 million unique TCR beta chains across the 666 repertoires, and some 11 million of these chains were shared by at least two donors. A nearest-neighbor algorithm error-corrected the raw reads and collapsed the reads into unique sequences, merging closely related sequences to remove PCR and sequencing errors. V, D and J gene segments were assigned by aligning CDR3 sequences to IMGT reference sequences. Each retained sequence needed at least a six-nucleotide match to both a V gene segment and a J gene segment. Rearrangements were called productive when the CDR3 lacked stop codons and stayed in frame with V and J; all others were non-productive. CDR3 was defined by IMGT convention, running from the second conserved V-encoded cysteine to the conserved J-encoded phenylalanine. Sequences without an unambiguous match to a single V gene segment were excluded from the earlier analysis of approximately 560 of the donors. An earlier analysis of some 500 of the donors classified V segments as functional when productive rearrangements were above 56.7% and as segregating when the standard deviation between donors was above 5%. To diagnose cytomegalovirus status from the catalog of TCR beta chain sequences, a statistical classification framework was built. A later analysis assigned V and J genes by comparing TCR nucleotide sequences with IMGT/GENE-DB human TR gene sequences. In a later analysis, CDR3 sequences and most-parsimonious VDJ recombination scenarios were assigned using the TCRdist pipeline. A later analysis defined each TCR beta chain by its CDR3 amino acid sequence plus V-gene family, and excluded reads lacking a unique V-gene family. As a way to deal with suspected cross-contamination and a sequencing artifact, a later analysis dropped more than 500 nucleotide sequences that were highly shared and had low generation probability. A later analysis calculated a clonal expansion index for each public chain from normalized within-repertoire ranks of inferred template counts. In a later analysis, generation probabilities were computed using a VDJ recombination model fitted to out-of-frame rearrangements, and the results were checked against IGoR. A later analysis scored TCR-TCR, TCR-HLA and TCR-CMV co-occurrence with hypergeometric tests, applying a repertoire-size bias correction to TCR pairs. In a later analysis, false discovery rates were estimated by permuting HLA or CMV assignments 20 times. In a later analysis, co-occurring TCRs were grouped using DBSCAN, with TCRdist sequence similarity added in when clustering inside HLA-allele-positive subsets. For co-occurrence clustering, repertoires with fewer than 30,000 or more than 120,000 public chains were excluded, along with 4 to 6 repertoires with anomalous nucleotide sharing. TCRdb took over this immuneACCESS table, retaining in-frame rearrangements with V and J assigned. Such tables are incomplete; in checked studies, under half of the missing clones stem from an unresolved V gene, and the remainder is unexplained. V, J and clone size reflect that table, while D and trimming were determined from the DNA. This sample lists over 75,000 clones; about 83% were detected once. Around 15% of the sample lies in the top ten.

What the study reported, not specific to this receptor: In a later analysis, most CMV-associated TCR beta chains were found to appear HLA-restricted, with HLA associations seemingly driven largely by CMV exposure. In a later genetic analysis, a missense DCLRE1C variant was associated with V-gene and J-gene trimming of TCR beta chains, and the association was replicated in an independent cohort. While some public TCRs were present in many individuals, most TCR sequences turned up only very rarely across donors. In vitro tests confirmed that a few of the cytomegalovirus-associated TCR beta chains recognize cytomegalovirus antigens. This cohort had only TCR beta chains sequenced, and the lack of alpha or paired-chain data limited which features could be detected. A later analysis found that TCR association rates varied across HLA loci, with DRB1 alleles showing the most associated TCRs and HLA-C alleles the fewest. The study gave a list of some 150 TCR beta chains associated with cytomegalovirus. A later analysis found that HLA-associated TCR beta chains were more clonally expanded and had lower generation probabilities than equally common non-associated chains. Correlated functional status among segregating V segments might reflect linkage disequilibrium, but an unknown experimental factor could not be ruled out. When HLA alleles, especially DR and DQ, strongly co-occurred, attributing TCR associations to individual alleles was difficult. In an earlier analysis of some 550 of the donors, most TCR beta V segments were observed in productive rearrangements about 90% or about 30% of the time, broadly matching IMGT annotations. A further reported finding was that TCR beta sequences accurately predicted the HLA-A and HLA-B alleles for most subjects in the first cohort. The sequencing pipeline was judged likely to have produced a cluster of highly shared sequence variants as a technical artifact. According to a later genetic analysis, donors in an Asian-associated ancestry cluster had fewer N-insertions in productive TCRs than the roughly 670-donor mean. According to a later analysis, parvovirus B19, influenza, CMV and Epstein-Barr virus appeared linked to several top co-occurrence clusters. Some IMGT-functional V segments, including TRBV6-2 and TRBV6-3, could not be distinguished by the 87-base-pair reads and were therefore excluded. According to the authors, the approach could potentially be generalized to other disease states and immunological phenotypes. The earlier analysis of 587 of the donors excluded 15 to 20 rarely observed V segments, including chromosome 9 orphons, because counts were too low. In a later analysis, 15,000 to 20,000 TCR beta sequences were associated with specific HLA alleles at a false discovery rate of 0.05. Immune exposure information for the cohort was limited to CMV serostatus. Because HLA typing was unavailable for some donors at each locus, only the typed subset was used in association tests. In both the original and validation cohorts, the classifier was reported to diagnose cytomegalovirus status with high specificity and sensitivity. Presence/absence analyses assumed roughly uniform sequencing depth across donors, an assumption that may not hold.

A remark on this clone: Its antigen remains unidentified. No base quality values were provided; no much bigger clone lies one nucleotide off.

Here the chain combines TRBV5-1 and TRBJ2-5, and 10 bases in between align with TRBD1. The sequenced sample was PBMCs. The source of this sequence is a man aged 60-69 years in good health and CMV-seropositive. The DNA sequence reads TGCGCCAGCAGCCGGCGCCCGGGACAGGGGACCGGGGAGACCCAGTACTTC. It translates as CASSRRPGQGTGETQYF.